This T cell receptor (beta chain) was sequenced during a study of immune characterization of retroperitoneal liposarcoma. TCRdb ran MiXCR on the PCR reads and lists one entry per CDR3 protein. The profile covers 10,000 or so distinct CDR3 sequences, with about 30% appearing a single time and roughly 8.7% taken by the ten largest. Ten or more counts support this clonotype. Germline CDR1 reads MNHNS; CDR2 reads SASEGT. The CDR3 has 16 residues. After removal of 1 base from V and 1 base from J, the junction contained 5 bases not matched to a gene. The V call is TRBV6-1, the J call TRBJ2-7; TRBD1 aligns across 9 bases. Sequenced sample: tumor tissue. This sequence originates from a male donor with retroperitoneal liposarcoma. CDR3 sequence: CASSEDEGQGSYEQYF. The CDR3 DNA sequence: TGTGCCAGCAGTGAAGATGAAGGACAGGGGTCCTACGAGCAGTACTTC.